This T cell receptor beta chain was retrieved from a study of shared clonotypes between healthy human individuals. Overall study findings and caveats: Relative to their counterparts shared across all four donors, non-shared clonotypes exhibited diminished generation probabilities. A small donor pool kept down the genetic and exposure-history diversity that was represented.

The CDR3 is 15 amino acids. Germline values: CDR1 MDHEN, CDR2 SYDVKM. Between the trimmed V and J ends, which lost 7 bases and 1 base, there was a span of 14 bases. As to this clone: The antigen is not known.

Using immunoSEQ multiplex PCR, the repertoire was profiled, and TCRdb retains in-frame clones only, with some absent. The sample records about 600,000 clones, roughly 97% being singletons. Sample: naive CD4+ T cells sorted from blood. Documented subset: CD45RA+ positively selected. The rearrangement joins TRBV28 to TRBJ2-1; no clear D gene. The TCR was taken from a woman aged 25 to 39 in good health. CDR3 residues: CASTLGLISYNEQFF. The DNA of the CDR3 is TGTGCCAGCACCTTGGGTCTTATATCCTACAATGAGCAGTTCTTC.